Shown below are 9 T cell receptor beta chains from a single sample sequenced in a study of cytomegalovirus exposure and HLA in healthy donors. Assay: immunoSEQ multiplex PCR; the TCRdb copy retains only in-frame clones and omits some. The sample shows over 200,000 clones, less than 90% of them seen only once. Specimen: PBMCs. The source of these receptors is a woman aged 18-29 years in good health and CMV-seronegative.

This clone was seen a few times. The rearrangement joins TRBV11-2 to TRBJ2-7, with D uncertain. The CDR3 length is 15 residues. V lost 5 bases to trimming and J lost 2 bases, with 16 bases between them. The germline V gene encodes CDR1 SGHAT and CDR2 FQNNGV. CDR3 in amino acids: CASSLTGQPPYEQYF. The CDR3 coding sequence is TGTGCCAGCAGCCTCACCGGGCAGCCTCCCTACGAGCAGTACTTC.

The chain couples TRBV30 to TRBJ2-6; no definite D call. Germline V gene lookup returns CDR1 GTSNPN and CDR2 SVGIG (reference sequence). The CDR3 extends over 16 amino acids. The V gene lost 2 bases and the J gene lost 0 bases, with 11 bases spanning the gap. CDR3 in amino acids: CAWSTAGISGANVLTF. In DNA form, the CDR3 reads TGTGCCTGGAGTACAGCAGGAATCTCTGGGGCCAACGTCCTGACTTTC.

This clone is a singleton in its sample. This sequence joins TRBV4-2 and TRBJ1-2; 11 bases align to TRBD1. Germline values: CDR1 LGHNA, CDR2 YNFKEQ. This CDR3 region has 15 residues. Trimming removed 0 bases from V and 7 bases from J; junction bases left unmatched: 4. The CDR3 nucleotides read TGTGCCAGCAGCCAAGAAGGACAGGGGGCGGGTGGCTACACCTTC. Translation gives CASSQEGQGAGGYTF.

This clone rates as medium-sized. This chain connects TRBV30 to TRBJ1-1; D is ambiguous. The germline V gene encodes CDR1 GTSNPN and CDR2 SVGIG (reference sequence). Trimming cost V 0 bases and J 6 bases, with 8 bases left between them. CDR3 length equals 12 residues. The CDR3: CAWSVSRSEAFF. CDR3 nucleotides: TGTGCCTGGAGTGTTAGCCGGTCTGAAGCTTTCTTT.

The genes are TRBV18 and TRBJ1-1; TRBD1 matches at 7 bases. The CDR3 contains 16 residues. CDR1 is KGHSH, CDR2 LQKENI, per germline. The J segment lost 2 bases and the V segment lost 3 bases, leaving 9 bases of the junction unmatched. CDR3 sequence: CASSPDGRDRNTEAFF. As DNA, the CDR3 is TGTGCCAGCTCACCGGACGGCCGGGACAGAAACACTGAAGCTTTCTTT.

This rearrangement joins TRBV5-4 to TRBJ2-1, with 10 bases matching TRBD2. The CDR3 extends over 17 amino acids. Looked up from germline, CDR1 is SGHNT and CDR2 is YYREEE (reference sequence). Trimming cost V 4 bases and J 5 bases; bases outside gene matches: 12. The CDR3 nucleotides are TGTGCCAGCAGCCGCCGCACTAGCGGGGACCTGAACAATGAGCAGTTCTTC. Translated, it gives CASSRRTSGDLNNEQFF.

The V and J genes are TRBV7-3 and TRBJ2-7, with a tentative D call TRBD1 (5 bases). Trimming took 2 bases from V and 5 from J, leaving 10 bases between them. The CDR3 contains 13 residues. Looked up from germline, CDR1 is SGHTA and CDR2 is FQGTGA. Here the CDR3 reads CASSLGAQDEQYF. In DNA, the CDR3 is TGTGCCAGCAGCTTAGGGGCCCAGGACGAGCAGTACTTC. Together with reference TRBV7-3 and TRBJ2-7, the CDR3 gives the full variable domain: GAGVSQTPSNKVTEKGKYVELRCDPISGHTALYWYRQSLGQGPEFLIYFQGTGAADDSGLPNDRFFAVRPEGSVSTLKIQRTERGDSAVYLCASSLGAQDEQYFGPGTRLTVT.

The rearrangement joins TRBV6-1 to TRBJ1-2, with 10 positions matching TRBD1. CDR3 length: 15 residues. Germline CDR1 is MNHNS and CDR2 is SASEGT. Trimming at V came to 5 bases and at J to 4 bases, leaving 7 bases not matched to a gene. The CDR3, as DNA: TGTGCCAGCAGTCCCCGGACAGGGGGTGGCTATGGCTACACCTTC. As protein: CASSPRTGGGYGYTF.

The rearrangement links TRBV2 to TRBJ1-2; D may be TRBD1 (5 bases). The CDR3 contains 14 residues. V lost 8 bases and J 6 bases, leaving 19 bases between the germline ends. CDR1 SNHLY and CDR2 FYNNEI come from the germline V gene. In nucleotides, the CDR3 is TGTGCCAGCCTATTAGCCCAGGGCACCAATGGCTACACCTTC. This encodes CASLLAQGTNGYTF.